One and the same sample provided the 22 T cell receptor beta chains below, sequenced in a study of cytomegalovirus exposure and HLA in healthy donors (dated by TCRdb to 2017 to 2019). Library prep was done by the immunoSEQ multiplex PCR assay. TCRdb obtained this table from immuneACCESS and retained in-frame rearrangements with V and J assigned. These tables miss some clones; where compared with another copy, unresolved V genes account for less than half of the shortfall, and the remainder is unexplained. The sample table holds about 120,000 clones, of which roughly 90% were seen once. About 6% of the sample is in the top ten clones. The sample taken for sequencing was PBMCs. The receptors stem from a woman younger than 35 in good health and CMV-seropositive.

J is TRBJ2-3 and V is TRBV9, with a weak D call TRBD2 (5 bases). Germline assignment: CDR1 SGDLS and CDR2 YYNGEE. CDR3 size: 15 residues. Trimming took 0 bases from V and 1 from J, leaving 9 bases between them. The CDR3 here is CASSVGRAGTDTQYF. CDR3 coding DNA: TGTGCCAGCAGCGTAGGTAGAGCGGGCACAGATACGCAGTATTTT. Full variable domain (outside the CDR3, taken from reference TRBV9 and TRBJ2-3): DSGVTQTPKHLITATGQRVTLRCSPRSGDLSVYWYQQSLDQGLQFLIQYYNGEERAKGNILERFSAQQFPDLHSELNLSSLELGDSALYFCASSVGRAGTDTQYFGPGTRLTVL.

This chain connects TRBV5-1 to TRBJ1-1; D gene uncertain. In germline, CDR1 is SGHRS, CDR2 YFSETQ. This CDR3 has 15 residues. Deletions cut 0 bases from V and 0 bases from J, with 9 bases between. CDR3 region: CASSLAPVMNTEAFF. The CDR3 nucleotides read TGCGCCAGCAGCTTGGCGCCGGTCATGAACACTGAAGCTTTCTTT.

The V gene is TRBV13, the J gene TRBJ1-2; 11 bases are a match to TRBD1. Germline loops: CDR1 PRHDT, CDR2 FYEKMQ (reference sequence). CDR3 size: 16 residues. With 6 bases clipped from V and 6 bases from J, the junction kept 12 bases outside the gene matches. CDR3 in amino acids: CASRLQTGTGGDGYTF. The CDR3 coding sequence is TGTGCCAGCAGACTCCAGACCGGGACAGGGGGTGATGGCTACACCTTC.

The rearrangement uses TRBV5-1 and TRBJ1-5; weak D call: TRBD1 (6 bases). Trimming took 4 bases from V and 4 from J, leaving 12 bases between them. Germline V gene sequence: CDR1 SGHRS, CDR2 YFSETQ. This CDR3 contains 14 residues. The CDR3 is CASSPGQPNQPQHF. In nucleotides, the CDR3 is TGCGCCAGCAGCCCCGGACAGCCTAATCAGCCCCAGCATTTT.

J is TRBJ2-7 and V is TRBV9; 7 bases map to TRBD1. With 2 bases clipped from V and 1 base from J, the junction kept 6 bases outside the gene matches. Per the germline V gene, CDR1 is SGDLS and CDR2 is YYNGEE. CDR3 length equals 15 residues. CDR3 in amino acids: CASSVTGAPSYEQYF. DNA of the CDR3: TGTGCCAGCAGCGTCACAGGGGCCCCGTCCTACGAGCAGTACTTC. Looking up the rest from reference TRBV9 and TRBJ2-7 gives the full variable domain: DSGVTQTPKHLITATGQRVTLRCSPRSGDLSVYWYQQSLDQGLQFLIQYYNGEERAKGNILERFSAQQFPDLHSELNLSSLELGDSALYFCASSVTGAPSYEQYFGPGTRLTVT.

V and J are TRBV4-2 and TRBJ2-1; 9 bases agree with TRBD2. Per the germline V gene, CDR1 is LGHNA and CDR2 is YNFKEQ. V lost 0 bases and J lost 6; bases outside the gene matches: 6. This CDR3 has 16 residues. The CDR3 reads CASSQDPSGGSNEQFF. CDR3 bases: TGTGCCAGCAGCCAAGATCCCAGCGGGGGGTCCAATGAGCAGTTCTTC.

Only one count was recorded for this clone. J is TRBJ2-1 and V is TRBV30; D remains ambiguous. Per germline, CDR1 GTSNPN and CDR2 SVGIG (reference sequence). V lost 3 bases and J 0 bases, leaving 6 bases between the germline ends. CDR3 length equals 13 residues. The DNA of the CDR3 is TGTGCCTGGAGCCTGAGCTCCTACAATGAGCAGTTCTTC. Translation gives CAWSLSSYNEQFF.

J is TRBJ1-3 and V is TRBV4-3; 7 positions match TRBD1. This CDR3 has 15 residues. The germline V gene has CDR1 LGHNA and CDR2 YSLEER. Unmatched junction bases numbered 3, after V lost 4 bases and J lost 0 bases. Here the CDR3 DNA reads TGCGCCAGCAGCCCTGGGACAGCCTCTGGAAACACCATATATTTT. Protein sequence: CASSPGTASGNTIYF.

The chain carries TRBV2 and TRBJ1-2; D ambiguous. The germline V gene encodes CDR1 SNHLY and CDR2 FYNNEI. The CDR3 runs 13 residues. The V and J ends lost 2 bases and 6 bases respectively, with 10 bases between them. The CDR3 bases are TGTGCCAGCAGTGAAAGACTCGGGAATGGCTACACCTTC. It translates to CASSERLGNGYTF.

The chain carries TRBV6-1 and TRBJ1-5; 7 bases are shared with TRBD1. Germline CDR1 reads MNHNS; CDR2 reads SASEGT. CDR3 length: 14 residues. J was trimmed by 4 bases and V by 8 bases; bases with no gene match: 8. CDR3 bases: TGTGCCAGCGAGGGGGCAGCCCGGAATCAGCCCCAGCATTTT. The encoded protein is CASEGAARNQPQHF.

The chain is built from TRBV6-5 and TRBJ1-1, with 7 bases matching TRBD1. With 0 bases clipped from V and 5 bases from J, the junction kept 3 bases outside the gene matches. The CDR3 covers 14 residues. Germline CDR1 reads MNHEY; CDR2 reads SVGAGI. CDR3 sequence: CASSYSGGGTEAFF. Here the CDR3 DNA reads TGTGCCAGCAGTTACTCAGGGGGCGGAACTGAAGCTTTCTTT.

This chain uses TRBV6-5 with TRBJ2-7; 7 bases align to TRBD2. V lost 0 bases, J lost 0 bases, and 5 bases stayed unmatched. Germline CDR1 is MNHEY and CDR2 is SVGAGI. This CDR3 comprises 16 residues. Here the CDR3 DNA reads TGTGCCAGCAGTTACTCATACGGGGGGACCTCCTACGAGCAGTACTTC. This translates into CASSYSYGGTSYEQYF.

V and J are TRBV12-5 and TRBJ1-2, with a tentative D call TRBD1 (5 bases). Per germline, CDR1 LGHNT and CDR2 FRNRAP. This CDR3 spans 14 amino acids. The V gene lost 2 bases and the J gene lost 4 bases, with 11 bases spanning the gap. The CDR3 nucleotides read TGTGCTAGTGGTTTGTTCACAGGAGTCTATGGCTACACCTTC. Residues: CASGLFTGVYGYTF.

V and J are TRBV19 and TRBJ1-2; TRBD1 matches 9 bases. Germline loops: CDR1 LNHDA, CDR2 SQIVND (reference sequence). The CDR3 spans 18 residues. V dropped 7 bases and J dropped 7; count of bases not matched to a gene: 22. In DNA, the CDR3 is TGTGCCAGTACCTCCCGGCCGGGACAGGGATTACGCAGGGCTGGCTACACCTTC. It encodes CASTSRPGQGLRRAGYTF.

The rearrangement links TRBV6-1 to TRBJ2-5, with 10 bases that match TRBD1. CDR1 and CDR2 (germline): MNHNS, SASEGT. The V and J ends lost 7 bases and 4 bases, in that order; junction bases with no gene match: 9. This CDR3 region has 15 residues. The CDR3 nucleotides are TGTGCCAGCACATTCGGGACAGGGGTGGGAGAGACCCAGTACTTC. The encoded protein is CASTFGTGVGETQYF.

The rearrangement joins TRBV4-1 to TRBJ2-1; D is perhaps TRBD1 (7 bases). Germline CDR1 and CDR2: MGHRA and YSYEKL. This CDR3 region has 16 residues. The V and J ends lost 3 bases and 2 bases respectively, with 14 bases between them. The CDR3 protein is CASSQQQGEAYNEQFF. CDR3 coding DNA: TGCGCCAGCAGCCAGCAGCAGGGGGAGGCCTACAATGAGCAGTTCTTC.

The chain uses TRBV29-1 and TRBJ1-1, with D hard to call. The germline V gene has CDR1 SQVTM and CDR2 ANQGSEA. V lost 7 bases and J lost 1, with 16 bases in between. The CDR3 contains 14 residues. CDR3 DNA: TGCAGCGCCTACAATCTCGGGGAGAACACTGAAGCTTTCTTT. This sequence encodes CSAYNLGENTEAFF.

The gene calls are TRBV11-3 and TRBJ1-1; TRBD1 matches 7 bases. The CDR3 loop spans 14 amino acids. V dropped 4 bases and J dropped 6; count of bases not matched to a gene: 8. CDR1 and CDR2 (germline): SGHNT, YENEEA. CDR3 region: CASSSGTASPEAFF. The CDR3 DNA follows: TGTGCCAGCAGCTCCGGGACAGCCTCCCCTGAAGCTTTCTTT. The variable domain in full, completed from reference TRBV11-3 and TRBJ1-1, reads EAGVVQSPRYKIIEKKQPVAFWCNPISGHNTLYWYLQNLGQGPELLIRYENEEAVDDSQLPKDRFSAERLKGVDSTLKIQPAELGDSAVYLCASSSGTASPEAFFGQGTRLTVV.

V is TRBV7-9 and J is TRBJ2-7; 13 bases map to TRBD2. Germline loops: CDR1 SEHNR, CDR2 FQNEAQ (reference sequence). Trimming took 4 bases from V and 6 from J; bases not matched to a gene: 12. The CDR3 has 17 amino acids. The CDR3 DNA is TGTGCCAGCAGCTCCTCCCAAACTAGCGGGAGGGCCGGCGAGCAGTACTTC. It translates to CASSSSQTSGRAGEQYF.

The DNA of the CDR3 is TGTGCCAGCGCTTCCGGGACTAGGACAGATACGCAGTATTTT. It codes for CASASGTRTDTQYF. This sequence joins TRBV18 and TRBJ2-3; 8 nucleotides align to TRBD2. This CDR3 is built from 14 residues. V dropped 8 bases and J dropped 3; count of bases not matched to a gene: 7. Germline CDR1 KGHSH, CDR2 LQKENI.

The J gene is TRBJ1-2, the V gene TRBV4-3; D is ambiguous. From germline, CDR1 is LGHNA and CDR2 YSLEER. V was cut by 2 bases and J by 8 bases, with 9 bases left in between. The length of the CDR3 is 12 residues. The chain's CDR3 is CASSQPSGGYTF. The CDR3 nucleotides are TGCGCCAGCAGCCAACCTTCGGGAGGCTACACCTTC.

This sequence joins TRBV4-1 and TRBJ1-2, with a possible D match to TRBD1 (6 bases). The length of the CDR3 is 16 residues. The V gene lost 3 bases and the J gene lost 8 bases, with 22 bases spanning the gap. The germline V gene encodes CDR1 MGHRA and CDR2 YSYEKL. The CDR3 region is CASSHDSGARVDGYTF. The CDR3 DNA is TGCGCCAGCAGCCACGACTCAGGGGCGCGGGTTGACGGCTACACCTTC.